A single sample gave rise to the 7 T cell receptor beta chains below, sequenced in a study of cytomegalovirus exposure and HLA in healthy donors. 60 Vbeta and 13 Jbeta primers were used in PCR. Measured with immunoSEQ multiplex PCR; TCRdb has only the in-frame clones, and not every one. The data show roughly 150,000 clones, 80% to 90% seen once. Sequenced material: PBMCs. These receptors were collected from a woman between 18 and 30 years old in good health and CMV-seronegative.

To note about this clone: Mismatch with germline at one junction end may stem from a read error. The gene calls are TRBV7-2 and TRBJ2-7; TRBD2 agrees at 8 bases. This CDR3 comprises 12 residues. Looked up from germline, CDR1 is SGHTA and CDR2 is FQGNSA. The DNA of the CDR3 is TGTGTCAGCAGCTTTTCGCTAGCGGGGCAGTACTTC. It yields the protein CVSSFSLAGQYF.

In regard to this clone: In the same sample, other DNA sequences code for this CDR3. V gene TRBV11-2 combines with J gene TRBJ2-7; TRBD2 agrees at 7 bases. Germline CDR1 reads SGHAT; CDR2 reads FQNNGV. This CDR3 has 12 amino acids. Trimming at V came to 5 bases and at J to 4 bases, leaving 2 bases not matched to a gene. CDR3 DNA: TGTGCCAGCAGCCGCGGGGGATACGAGCAGTACTTC. Its protein is CASSRGGYEQYF.

This chain connects TRBV9 to TRBJ2-2; D may be TRBD2 (6 bases). Trimming cost V 4 bases and J 7 bases, with 14 bases left between them. Germline values: CDR1 SGDLS, CDR2 YYNGEE. CDR3 length equals 14 residues. The CDR3 nucleotides are TGTGCCAGCAGCCCCCGAACCGGGAGCGGGGAGCTGTTTTTT. It encodes CASSPRTGSGELFF.

The J gene is TRBJ1-2, the V gene TRBV2; 7 bases map to TRBD1. The CDR3 length is 15 residues. Germline assignment: CDR1 SNHLY and CDR2 FYNNEI. Unmatched junction bases numbered 15, after V lost 8 bases and J lost 6 bases. CDR3 DNA: TGTGCCAGCCAAAGGGAAGGGGGCTCGCGGCATGGCTACACCTTC. Its protein product is CASQREGGSRHGYTF.

The DNA for the CDR3 is TGCGCCAGCAGCCAAGCCCTCCCTGCTAGCAGGAGGTACAATGAGCAGTTCTTC. This gives the protein CASSQALPASRRYNEQFF. The chain joins TRBV4-1 to TRBJ2-1, with D possibly being TRBD2 (5 bases). This CDR3 contains 18 residues. Between the trimmed V and J ends, which lost 1 base and 4 bases, there was a span of 20 bases. From germline, CDR1 is MGHRA and CDR2 YSYEKL.

V and J are TRBV19 and TRBJ2-7; maybe TRBD2 (5 bases). Between the trimmed V and J ends, which lost 4 bases and 0 bases, there was a span of 19 bases. This CDR3 spans 17 amino acids. Germline values: CDR1 LNHDA, CDR2 SQIVND (reference sequence). In DNA form, the CDR3 reads TGTGCCAGTAGTACGCCTCTAGCCTCGCCGGACTCCTACGAGCAGTACTTC. Protein sequence: CASSTPLASPDSYEQYF.

Notes on this clone: In the same sample, other DNA sequences code for this CDR3. The chain uses TRBV7-2 and TRBJ2-2; the D is unclear. The CDR3 totals 13 residues. V gave up 5 bases and J gave up 13 bases, with 17 bases separating them. Per the germline V gene, CDR1 is SGHTA and CDR2 is FQGNSA. The CDR3 bases are TGTGCCAGCAGCCCCCGAGACAAGGCCCCGCTGTTTTTT. Translated, it gives CASSPRDKAPLFF. Full variable domain (rest looked up from reference TRBV7-2 and TRBJ2-2): GAGVSQSPSNKVTEKGKDVELRCDPISGHTALYWYRQSLGQGLEFLIYFQGNSAPDKSGLPSDRFSAERTGGSVSTLTIQRTQQEDSAVYLCASSPRDKAPLFFGEGSRLTVL.